The 28 T cell receptor beta chains in this list originate from one sample, sequenced in a study of shared clonotypes between healthy human individuals. Sequencing used immunoSEQ multiplex PCR; TCRdb keeps in-frame clones, though not all of them. The sample includes over 950,000 clones, around three quarters of them seen just once. The sample taken for sequencing was memory CD4+ T cells from PBMCs. The subset: CD45RA-negative fraction. Receptors were obtained from a man between 18 and 35 years old in good health. Some clones in this sample may be carry-over from other donors' samples.

The chain uses TRBV19 and TRBJ1-4; tentatively, D is TRBD1 (6 bases). CDR1 and CDR2 (germline): LNHDA, SQIVND (reference sequence). The V end was cut by 7 bases, the J end by 0 bases, with 12 bases between. The CDR3 consists of 15 residues. The CDR3 coding sequence is TGTGCCAGTAACTCGGACAGCGCAACTAATGAAAAACTGTTTTTT. Amino acids: CASNSDSATNEKLFF.

A remark on this clone: A far larger clone is a single base away, which makes a read error likely. The rearrangement uses TRBV20-1 and TRBJ2-7; D remains unclear. Per germline, CDR1 DFQATT and CDR2 SNEGSKA (reference sequence). The CDR3 length is 10 residues. CDR3 coding DNA: TGCAGTGCCTTAGGGTACGAGCAGCACTTC. Amino acid sequence: CSALGYEQHF.

V and J are TRBV6-1 and TRBJ1-5; D gene uncertain. V dropped 6 bases and J dropped 3 bases, with 9 bases sitting between them. Looked up from germline, CDR1 is MNHNS and CDR2 is SASEGT. The CDR3 is 13 residues long. The CDR3 nucleotides are TGTGCCAGCAGAGAGGACCTCAATCAGCCCCAGCATTTT. This encodes CASREDLNQPQHF.

This chain links TRBV5-6 with TRBJ2-1, with a tentative D call TRBD2 (6 bases). The CDR3 has 16 residues. Germline CDR1 SGHDT, CDR2 YYEEEE. Trimming took off 5 bases at V and 8 bases at J, with 23 bases between the two ends. CDR3 sequence reads: CASRWRPGLQIDEQFF. The DNA of the CDR3 is TGTGCCAGCAGGTGGAGGCCGGGACTGCAAATTGATGAGCAGTTCTTC.

This chain uses TRBV2 with TRBJ2-7; possibly TRBD2 for D (6 bases). Germline V gene sequence: CDR1 SNHLY, CDR2 FYNNEI. The CDR3 consists of 14 residues. V dropped 6 bases and J dropped 6 bases, with 18 bases sitting between them. The CDR3 sequence is CASRTDPAGSEQYF. Written as DNA, the CDR3 is TGTGCCAGCAGGACCGACCCGGCCGGGAGCGAGCAGTACTTC.

This chain connects TRBV18 to TRBJ2-1; D possibly corresponds to TRBD2 (5 bases). Trimming removed 2 bases at V and 8 bases at J, with 16 bases between. Germline V gene data show CDR1 as KGHSH and CDR2 as LQKENI. The CDR3 consists of 15 residues. This CDR3 is CASSPTPRERHEQFF. The CDR3 coding sequence is TGTGCCAGCTCACCAACCCCCCGGGAACGACATGAGCAGTTCTTC.

The chain combines TRBV30 with TRBJ2-5; 9 nucleotides match TRBD1. Germline-derived CDR1 and CDR2 are GTSNPN and SVGIG (reference sequence). This CDR3 contains 13 residues. The V gene end was trimmed by 4 bases and the J gene end by 5 bases; junction bases not matched to a gene: 5. The CDR3 region is CAWMGTGTETQYF. The CDR3 nucleotides read TGTGCCTGGATGGGGACAGGGACTGAGACCCAGTACTTC.

The chain recombines TRBV4-1 with TRBJ2-3, with TRBD2 matching over 9 bases. Germline CDR1 reads MGHRA; CDR2 reads YSYEKL. The CDR3 totals 15 residues. The V and J ends lost 4 bases and 5 bases, in that order; junction bases with no gene match: 7. The CDR3 sequence: CASSPGVAGVDTQYF. CDR3 in DNA: TGCGCCAGCAGCCCCGGGGTAGCGGGAGTAGATACGCAGTATTTT.

The V gene is TRBV30, the J gene TRBJ2-6; D is ambiguous. Germline V gene data show CDR1 as GTSNPN and CDR2 as SVGIG (reference sequence). The V gene lost 5 bases and the J gene lost 0 bases, with 8 bases spanning the gap. This CDR3 comprises 14 residues. The CDR3 DNA reads as TGTGCCTGGGTAAGGGTCTCTGGGGCCAACGTCCTGACTTTC. As protein: CAWVRVSGANVLTF. Together with reference TRBV30 and TRBJ2-6, the CDR3 gives the full variable domain: SQTIHQWPATLVQPVGSPLSLECTVEGTSNPNLYWYRQAAGRGLQLLFYSVGIGQISSEVPQNLSASRPQDRQFILSSKKLLLSDSGFYLCAWVRVSGANVLTFGAGSRLTVL.

The chain employs TRBV5-6 and TRBJ1-5; D is uncertain. This CDR3 contains 16 residues. V lost 0 bases and J lost 0, with 10 bases in between. Germline CDR1 is SGHDT and CDR2 is YYEEEE. The CDR3 bases are TGTGCCAGCAGCTTGGAAGGTAGTTATAGCAATCAGCCCCAGCATTTT. Amino acids: CASSLEGSYSNQPQHF.

CDR3 sequence: CASSVDQGQPQHF. CDR3 in DNA: TGTGCCAGCAGCGTAGATCAGGGGCAGCCCCAGCATTTT. This chain uses TRBV9 with TRBJ1-5, with D maybe TRBD1 (6 bases). The germline gives CDR1 SGDLS, CDR2 YYNGEE. Trimming pared 0 bases from V and 7 bases from J, leaving 8 bases between. This CDR3 is 13 amino acids long.

This chain connects TRBV10-3 to TRBJ2-2, with D possibly being TRBD2 (6 bases). The CDR3 totals 11 residues. V was pared by 6 bases and J by 7 bases, with 6 bases between. Per the germline V gene, CDR1 is ENHRY and CDR2 is SYGVKD. CDR3 bases: TGTGCCATCAGGGGAGGCGGGGAGCTGTTTTTT. Protein sequence: CAIRGGGELFF.

V is TRBV28 and J is TRBJ1-2; 10 bases map to TRBD1. Germline CDR1 and CDR2: MDHEN and SYDVKM. J gave up 2 bases and V 6 bases, and 9 bases lay outside the gene matches. The CDR3 covers 16 residues. DNA of the CDR3: TGTGCCAGCAGACATCCCGGGACAGGGGTGAACTATGGCTACACCTTC. Amino acids: CASRHPGTGVNYGYTF.

The chain employs TRBV11-1 and TRBJ2-1; 8 nucleotides agree with TRBD2. Germline CDR1 reads SGHAT; CDR2 reads FQDESV (reference sequence). The CDR3 has 14 residues. V dropped 8 bases and J dropped 7; count of bases not matched to a gene: 10. In DNA form, the CDR3 reads TGTGCCAGCGGCTCCCGGACTAGCCTGAATGAGCAGTTCTTC. Translated: CASGSRTSLNEQFF.

This clone was observed a few times. This sequence joins TRBV7-8 and TRBJ2-7; a possible D gene is TRBD1 (6 bases). The CDR3 totals 15 residues. V dropped 8 bases and J dropped 0 bases, with 17 bases sitting between them. The germline V gene encodes CDR1 SGHVS and CDR2 FQNEAQ. This CDR3 is CASSTYQGLSYEQYF. In DNA, the CDR3 is TGTGCCAGCTCGACCTACCAGGGGCTCTCCTACGAGCAGTACTTC.

This chain joins TRBV27 and TRBJ1-6, with 7 positions matching TRBD1. Unmatched junction bases numbered 5, after V lost 7 bases and J lost 5 bases. The CDR3 covers 14 residues. Germline CDR1 is MNHEY and CDR2 is SMNVEV (reference sequence). The CDR3 bases are TGTGCCAGCACCAGGGACAGAGATAATTCACCCCTCCACTTT. Translation gives CASTRDRDNSPLHF.

The chain joins TRBV6-6 to TRBJ1-3; D is undetermined. The CDR3 has 16 amino acids. Per the germline V gene, CDR1 is MNHNY and CDR2 is SVGAGI (reference sequence). Deletions cut 0 bases from V and 0 bases from J, with 9 bases between. The CDR3 here is CASSYSGGSSGNTIYF. As DNA, the CDR3 is TGTGCCAGCAGTTACTCGGGCGGTTCCTCTGGAAACACCATATATTTT.

Notes on this clone: Within the sample, other DNA sequences also encode this same CDR3. The V and J genes are TRBV6-5 and TRBJ1-3, with D maybe TRBD1 (5 bases). With 6 bases removed from V and 4 bases from J, the gap between germline ends came to 13 bases. Germline V gene sequence: CDR1 MNHEY, CDR2 SVGAGI. The CDR3 is 14 residues long. CDR3 amino acids: CASSLQGSGNTIYF. The CDR3 region has the DNA TGTGCCAGCAGCTTGCAGGGCTCCGGAAACACCATATATTTT.

The chain is built from TRBV18 and TRBJ1-4; D call uncertain. V gave up 5 bases and J gave up 7 bases, with 14 bases separating them. The CDR3 loop spans 14 amino acids. The germline V gene has CDR1 KGHSH and CDR2 LQKENI. The chain's CDR3 is CASSRERSGEKLFF. CDR3 nucleotide sequence: TGTGCCAGCTCAAGGGAGCGGTCAGGTGAAAAACTGTTTTTT.

The chain joins TRBV28 to TRBJ2-6; D ambiguous. Per the germline V gene, CDR1 is MDHEN and CDR2 is SYDVKM. V was pared by 3 bases and J by 0 bases, with 9 bases between. CDR3 length: 16 amino acids. CDR3 nucleotides: TGTGCCAGCAGTTTCCCGGGCCTCTCTGGGGCCAACGTCCTGACTTTC. As protein: CASSFPGLSGANVLTF.

This chain joins TRBV7-3 and TRBJ2-2; D is possibly TRBD1 (5 bases). This CDR3 region has 16 residues. V dropped 5 bases and J dropped 0 bases, with 13 bases sitting between them. Germline V gene lookup returns CDR1 SGHTA and CDR2 FQGTGA. CDR3 protein: CASSRQSPANTGELFF. CDR3 DNA sequence: TGTGCCAGCAGCCGACAGAGCCCCGCGAACACCGGGGAGCTGTTTTTT.

This clone has only a few counts. The V and J genes are TRBV15 and TRBJ1-2; 7 bases are a match to TRBD1. With 4 bases clipped from V and 2 bases from J, the junction kept 1 base outside the gene matches. Germline loops: CDR1 LNHNV, CDR2 YYDKDF (reference sequence). The CDR3 is 13 residues long. In nucleotides, the CDR3 is TGTGCCACCAGCACGGACAGGAACTATGGCTACACCTTC. Translation: CATSTDRNYGYTF.

With respect to this clone: Other DNA sequences from this sample encode an identical CDR3 as well. The rearrangement uses TRBV11-3 and TRBJ2-5; TRBD1 aligns across 7 bases. Germline V gives CDR1 SGHNT, CDR2 YENEEA. V was clipped by 3 bases and J by 2 bases; unmatched bases: 0. The CDR3 contains 13 residues. The CDR3 DNA follows: TGTGCCAGCAGCTTGGGACAGCAAGAGACCCAGTACTTC. It codes for CASSLGQQETQYF. Based on the CDR3 plus reference TRBV11-3 and TRBJ2-5, the full variable domain is EAGVVQSPRYKIIEKKQPVAFWCNPISGHNTLYWYLQNLGQGPELLIRYENEEAVDDSQLPKDRFSAERLKGVDSTLKIQPAELGDSAVYLCASSLGQQETQYFGPGTRLLVL.

The J gene is TRBJ1-4, the V gene TRBV10-2; D is perhaps TRBD1 (6 bases). The CDR3 covers 13 residues. Germline values: CDR1 WSHSY, CDR2 SAAADI. Deletions cut 6 bases from V and 6 bases from J, with 11 bases between. Here the CDR3 DNA reads TGCGCCAGCAGGAGGGGGTTAGATGAAAAACTGTTTTTT. Encoded protein: CASRRGLDEKLFF.

The chain employs TRBV4-1 and TRBJ2-3; a weak D match, TRBD2 (7 bases). Per germline, CDR1 MGHRA and CDR2 YSYEKL. V was trimmed by 3 bases and J by 0 bases, leaving 16 bases between them. The CDR3 is 17 residues long. CDR3 residues: CASSHLGGVSSTDTQYF. Written as DNA, the CDR3 is TGCGCCAGCAGCCACCTAGGGGGGGTTTCTAGCACAGATACGCAGTATTTT.

The rearrangement uses TRBV5-1 and TRBJ1-2, with a weak D call TRBD1 (5 bases). Trimming took off 4 bases at V and 1 base at J, with 17 bases between the two ends. The length of the CDR3 is 16 residues. Germline V gives CDR1 SGHRS, CDR2 YFSETQ. DNA of the CDR3: TGCGCCAGCAGCACGGCCGTCCAGGGAATTAACTATGGCTACACCTTC. This sequence encodes CASSTAVQGINYGYTF.

This chain connects TRBV18 to TRBJ2-7, with a weak D call TRBD2 (6 bases). The V gene lost 2 bases and the J gene lost 6 bases, with 14 bases spanning the gap. The germline CDR1 and CDR2 sequences are KGHSH and LQKENI. The CDR3 spans 14 residues. The CDR3 bases are TGTGCCAGCTCACCAATGGGACGGGAGATCGAGCAGTACTTC. Its translation: CASSPMGREIEQYF.

The chain couples TRBV7-9 to TRBJ2-1; D not certain. The V end lost 7 bases, the J end lost 7 bases, and 8 bases lay between the germline ends. The CDR3 is 11 residues long. CDR1 is SEHNR and CDR2 is FQNEAQ in the germline V gene (reference sequence). CDR3: CASNRDNEQFF. CDR3 nucleotides: TGTGCCAGCAATAGAGATAATGAGCAGTTCTTC.